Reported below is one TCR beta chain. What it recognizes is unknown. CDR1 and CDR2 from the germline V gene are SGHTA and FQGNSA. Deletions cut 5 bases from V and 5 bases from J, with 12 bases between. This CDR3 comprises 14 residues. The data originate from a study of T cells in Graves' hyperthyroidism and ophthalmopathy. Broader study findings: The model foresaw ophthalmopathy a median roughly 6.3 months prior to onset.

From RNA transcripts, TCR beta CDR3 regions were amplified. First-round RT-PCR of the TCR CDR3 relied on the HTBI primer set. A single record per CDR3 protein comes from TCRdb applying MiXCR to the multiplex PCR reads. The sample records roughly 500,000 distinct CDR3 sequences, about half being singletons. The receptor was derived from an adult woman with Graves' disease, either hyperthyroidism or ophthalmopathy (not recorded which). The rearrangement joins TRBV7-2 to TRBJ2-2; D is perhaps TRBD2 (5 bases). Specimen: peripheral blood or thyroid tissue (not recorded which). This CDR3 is CASSRDFTTGELFF. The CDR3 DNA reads TGTGCCAGCAGCCGGGATTTCACGACCGGGGAGCTGTTTTTT.